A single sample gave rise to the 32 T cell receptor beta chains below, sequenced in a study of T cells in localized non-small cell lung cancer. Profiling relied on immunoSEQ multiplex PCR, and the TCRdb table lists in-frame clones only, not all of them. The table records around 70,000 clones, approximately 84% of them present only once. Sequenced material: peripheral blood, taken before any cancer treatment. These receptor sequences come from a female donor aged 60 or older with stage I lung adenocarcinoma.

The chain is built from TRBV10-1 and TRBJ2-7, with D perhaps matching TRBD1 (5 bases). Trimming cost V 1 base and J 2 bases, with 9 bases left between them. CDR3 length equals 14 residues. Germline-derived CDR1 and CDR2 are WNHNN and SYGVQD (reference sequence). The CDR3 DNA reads TGCGCCAGCAGTGAGTTCGGCAGGGCCTACGAGCAGTACTTC. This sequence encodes CASSEFGRAYEQYF.

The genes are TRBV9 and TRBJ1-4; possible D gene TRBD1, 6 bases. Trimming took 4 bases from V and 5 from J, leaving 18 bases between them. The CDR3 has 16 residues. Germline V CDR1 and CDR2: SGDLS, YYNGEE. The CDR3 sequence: CASSSPSTGLNEKLFF. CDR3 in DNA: TGTGCCAGCAGCTCCCCATCGACAGGCTTGAATGAAAAACTGTTTTTT. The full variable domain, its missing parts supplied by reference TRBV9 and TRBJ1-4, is DSGVTQTPKHLITATGQRVTLRCSPRSGDLSVYWYQQSLDQGLQFLIQYYNGEERAKGNILERFSAQQFPDLHSELNLSSLELGDSALYFCASSSPSTGLNEKLFFGSGTQLSVL.

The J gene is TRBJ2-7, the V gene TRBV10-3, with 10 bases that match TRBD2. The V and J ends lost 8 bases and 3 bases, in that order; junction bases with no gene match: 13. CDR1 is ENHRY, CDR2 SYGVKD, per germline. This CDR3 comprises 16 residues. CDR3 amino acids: CAIGSTISSGSYEQYF. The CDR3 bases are TGTGCCATCGGGAGTACGATATCTAGCGGGAGCTACGAGCAGTACTTC.

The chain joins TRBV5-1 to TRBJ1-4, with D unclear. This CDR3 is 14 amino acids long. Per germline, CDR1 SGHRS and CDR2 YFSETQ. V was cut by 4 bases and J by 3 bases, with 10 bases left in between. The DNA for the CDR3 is TGCGCCAGCAGCCAGGATTTGTCTAATGAAAAACTGTTTTTT. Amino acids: CASSQDLSNEKLFF.

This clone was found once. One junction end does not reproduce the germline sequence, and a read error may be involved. CDR3 sequence reads: CASSLDTPTSSHF. DNA for the CDR3: TGCGCCAGCAGCTTGGACACCCCTACGAGCAGTCACTTC. The chain is built from TRBV5-1 and TRBJ2-7; D gene unclear. Germline CDR1 SGHRS, CDR2 YFSETQ. The CDR3 extends over 13 amino acids.

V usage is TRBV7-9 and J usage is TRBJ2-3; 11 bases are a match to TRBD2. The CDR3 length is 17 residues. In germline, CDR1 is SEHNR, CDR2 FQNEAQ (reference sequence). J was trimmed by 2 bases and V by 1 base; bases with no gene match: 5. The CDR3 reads CASSLGIAGGPTDTQYF. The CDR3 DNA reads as TGTGCCAGCAGCTTAGGCATAGCGGGAGGGCCCACAGATACGCAGTATTTT.

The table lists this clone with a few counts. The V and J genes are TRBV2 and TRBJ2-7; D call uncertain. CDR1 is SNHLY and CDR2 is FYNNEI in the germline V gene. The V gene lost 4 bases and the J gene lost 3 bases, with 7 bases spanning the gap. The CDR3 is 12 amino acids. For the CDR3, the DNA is TGTGCCAGCAGTGGTACGGGCTACGAGCAGTACTTC. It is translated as CASSGTGYEQYF.

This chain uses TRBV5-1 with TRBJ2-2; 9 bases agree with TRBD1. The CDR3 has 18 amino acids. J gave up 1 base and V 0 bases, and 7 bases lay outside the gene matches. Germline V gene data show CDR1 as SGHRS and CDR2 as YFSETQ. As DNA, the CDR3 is TGCGCCAGCAGCTTGGACAGGGGGCCCCTCCAGAACACCGGGGAGCTGTTTTTT. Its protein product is CASSLDRGPLQNTGELFF.

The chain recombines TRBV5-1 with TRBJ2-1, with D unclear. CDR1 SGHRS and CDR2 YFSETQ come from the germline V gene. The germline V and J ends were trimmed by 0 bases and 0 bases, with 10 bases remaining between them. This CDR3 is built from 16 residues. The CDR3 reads CASSLVSASSYNEQFF. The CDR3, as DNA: TGCGCCAGCAGCTTGGTGTCCGCTAGCTCCTACAATGAGCAGTTCTTC.

The CDR3 DNA sequence: TGTGCCAGTAGTATACTCGGGCCCCAGAGCTCCTACGAGCAGTACTTC. It specifies CASSILGPQSSYEQYF. The rearrangement links TRBV19 to TRBJ2-5; D unclear. With the DNA end fitting TRBJ2-7 better, the J assignment may be wrong. Per germline, CDR1 LNHDA and CDR2 SQIVND (reference sequence). CDR3 length: 16 amino acids.

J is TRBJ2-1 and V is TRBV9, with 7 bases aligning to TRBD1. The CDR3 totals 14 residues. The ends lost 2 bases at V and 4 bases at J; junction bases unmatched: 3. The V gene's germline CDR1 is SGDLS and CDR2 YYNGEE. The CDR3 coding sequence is TGTGCCAGCAGCGTGGGGGACAGTTACAATGAGCAGTTCTTC. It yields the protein CASSVGDSYNEQFF. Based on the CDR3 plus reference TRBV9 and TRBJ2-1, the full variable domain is DSGVTQTPKHLITATGQRVTLRCSPRSGDLSVYWYQQSLDQGLQFLIQYYNGEERAKGNILERFSAQQFPDLHSELNLSSLELGDSALYFCASSVGDSYNEQFFGPGTRLTVL.

The CDR3 protein is CSVGVGQGIGYTF. CDR3 DNA sequence: TGCAGCGTTGGGGTTGGACAGGGGATCGGCTACACCTTC. The V gene is TRBV29-1, the J gene TRBJ1-2; 9 positions agree with TRBD1. The CDR3 totals 13 residues. Germline V gene data show CDR1 as SQVTM and CDR2 as ANQGSEA. The trim removed 4 bases at V and 8 bases at J, leaving 8 bases unmatched.

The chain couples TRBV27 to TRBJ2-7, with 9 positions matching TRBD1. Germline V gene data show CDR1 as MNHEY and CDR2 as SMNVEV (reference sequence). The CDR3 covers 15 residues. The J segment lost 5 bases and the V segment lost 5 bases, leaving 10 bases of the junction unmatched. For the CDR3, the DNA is TGTGCCAGCAGTAAAACCGGGACAGGGTTCCACGAGCAGTACTTC. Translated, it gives CASSKTGTGFHEQYF.

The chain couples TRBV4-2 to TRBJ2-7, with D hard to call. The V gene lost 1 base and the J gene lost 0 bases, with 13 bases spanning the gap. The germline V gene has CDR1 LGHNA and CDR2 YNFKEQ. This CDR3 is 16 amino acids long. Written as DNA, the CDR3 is TGTGCCAGCAGCCAAGCAGACACGTCGAGCTCCTACGAGCAGTACTTC. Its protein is CASSQADTSSSYEQYF.

CDR3 DNA sequence: TGTGCCAGCAGCTTGGGACAGGGGGTAGAGACCCAGTACTTC. It translates to CASSLGQGVETQYF. The genes are TRBV5-8 and TRBJ2-5; 9 bases are a match to TRBD1. V trimming: 0 bases; J trimming: 4 bases; junction bases outside the gene matches: 1. The germline V gene encodes CDR1 SGHTS and CDR2 YDEGEE. There are 14 residues in the CDR3.

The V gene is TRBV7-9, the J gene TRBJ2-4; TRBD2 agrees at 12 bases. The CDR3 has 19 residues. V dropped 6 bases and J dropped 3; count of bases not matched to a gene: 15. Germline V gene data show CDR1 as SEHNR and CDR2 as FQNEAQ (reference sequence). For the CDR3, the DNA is TGTGCCAGCAGTCAAGGGGCTAGCGGGGGGGCCGTAGTCAAAAACATTCAGTACTTC. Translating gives CASSQGASGGAVVKNIQYF.

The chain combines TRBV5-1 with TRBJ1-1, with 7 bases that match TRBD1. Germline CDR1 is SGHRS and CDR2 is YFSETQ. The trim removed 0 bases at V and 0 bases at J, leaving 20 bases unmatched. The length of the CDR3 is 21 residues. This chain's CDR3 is CASSLELFFGQPGQLNTEAFF. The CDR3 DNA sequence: TGCGCCAGCAGCTTGGAACTTTTTTTTGGGCAGCCGGGACAGCTGAACACTGAAGCTTTCTTT.

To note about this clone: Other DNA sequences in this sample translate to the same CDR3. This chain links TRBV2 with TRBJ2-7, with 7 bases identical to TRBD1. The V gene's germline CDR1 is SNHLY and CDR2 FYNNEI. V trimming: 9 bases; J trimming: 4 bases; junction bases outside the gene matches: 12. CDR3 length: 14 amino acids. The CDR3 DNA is TGTGCCAGTATATCTGACAGGGTTGGTTACGAGCAGTACTTC. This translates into CASISDRVGYEQYF.

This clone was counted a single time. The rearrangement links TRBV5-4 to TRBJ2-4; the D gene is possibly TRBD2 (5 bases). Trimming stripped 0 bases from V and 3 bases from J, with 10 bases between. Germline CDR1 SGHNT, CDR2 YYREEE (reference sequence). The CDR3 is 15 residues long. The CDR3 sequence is CASSLDREYKNIQYF. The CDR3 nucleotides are TGTGCCAGCAGCTTGGACCGGGAATACAAAAACATTCAGTACTTC.

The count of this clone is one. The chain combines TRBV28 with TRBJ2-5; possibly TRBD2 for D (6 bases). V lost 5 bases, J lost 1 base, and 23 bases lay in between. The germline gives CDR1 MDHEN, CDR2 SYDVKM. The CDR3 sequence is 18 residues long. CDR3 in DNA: TGTGCCAGCAGTCCAATCACGGGACTCCCTAGGGGCCAAGAGACCCAGTACTTC. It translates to CASSPITGLPRGQETQYF.

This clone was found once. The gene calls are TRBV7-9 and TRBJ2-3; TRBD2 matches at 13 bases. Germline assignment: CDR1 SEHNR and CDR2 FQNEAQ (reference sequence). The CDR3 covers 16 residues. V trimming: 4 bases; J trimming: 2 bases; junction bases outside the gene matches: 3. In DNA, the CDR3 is TGTGCCAGCAGCTCGGGACTAGCGGGGAACACAGATACGCAGTATTTT. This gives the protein CASSSGLAGNTDTQYF. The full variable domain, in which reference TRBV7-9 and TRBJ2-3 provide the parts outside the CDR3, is DTGVSQNPRHKITKRGQNVTFRCDPISEHNRLYWYRQTLGQGPEFLTYFQNEAQLEKSRLLSDRFSAERPKGSFSTLEIQRTEQGDSAMYLCASSSGLAGNTDTQYFGPGTRLTVL.

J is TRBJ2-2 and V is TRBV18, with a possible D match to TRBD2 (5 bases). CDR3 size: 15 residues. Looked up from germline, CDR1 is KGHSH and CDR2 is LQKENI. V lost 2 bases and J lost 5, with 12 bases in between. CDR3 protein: CASSPSTSFTGELFF. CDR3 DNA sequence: TGTGCCAGCTCACCAAGCACTAGTTTTACCGGGGAGCTGTTTTTT.

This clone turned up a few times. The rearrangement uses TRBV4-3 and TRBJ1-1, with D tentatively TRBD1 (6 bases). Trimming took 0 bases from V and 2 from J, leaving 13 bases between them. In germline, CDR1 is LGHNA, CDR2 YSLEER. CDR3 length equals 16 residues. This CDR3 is CASSQDPQDSNTEAFF. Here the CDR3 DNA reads TGCGCCAGCAGCCAAGATCCCCAGGACAGCAACACTGAAGCTTTCTTT.

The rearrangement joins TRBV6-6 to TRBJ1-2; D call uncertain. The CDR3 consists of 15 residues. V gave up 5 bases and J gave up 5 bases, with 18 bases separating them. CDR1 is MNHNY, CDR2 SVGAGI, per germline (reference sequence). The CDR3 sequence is CASSPPPGFGYGYTF. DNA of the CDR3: TGTGCCAGCAGTCCACCCCCGGGATTCGGGTATGGCTACACCTTC.

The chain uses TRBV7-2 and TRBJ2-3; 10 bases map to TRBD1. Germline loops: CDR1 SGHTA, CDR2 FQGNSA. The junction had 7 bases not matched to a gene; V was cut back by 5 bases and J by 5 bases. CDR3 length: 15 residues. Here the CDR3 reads CASSLTGTGEDTQYF. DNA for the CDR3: TGTGCCAGCAGCCTCACCGGGACAGGGGAAGATACGCAGTATTTT.

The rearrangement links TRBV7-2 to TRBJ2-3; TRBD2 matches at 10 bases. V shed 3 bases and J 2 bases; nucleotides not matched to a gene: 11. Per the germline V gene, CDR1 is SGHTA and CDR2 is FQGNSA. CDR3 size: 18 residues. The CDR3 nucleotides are TGTGCCAGCAGCTTTGTGGCTAGCGGGGGAAAAAACACAGATACGCAGTATTTT. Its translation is CASSFVASGGKNTDTQYF.

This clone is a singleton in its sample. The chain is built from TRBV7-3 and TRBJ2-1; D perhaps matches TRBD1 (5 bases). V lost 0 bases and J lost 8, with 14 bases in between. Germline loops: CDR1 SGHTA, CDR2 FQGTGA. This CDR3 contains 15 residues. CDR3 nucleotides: TGTGCCAGCAGCTTAACGGTTTCCACAGGAGATGAGCAGTTCTTC. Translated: CASSLTVSTGDEQFF.

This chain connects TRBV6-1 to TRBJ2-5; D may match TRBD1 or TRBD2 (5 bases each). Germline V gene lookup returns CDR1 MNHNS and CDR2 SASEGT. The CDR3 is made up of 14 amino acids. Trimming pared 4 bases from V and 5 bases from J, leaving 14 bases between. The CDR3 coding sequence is TGTGCCAGCAGTGGGCTCGGGGCCGGGGAGACCCAGTACTTC. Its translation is CASSGLGAGETQYF.

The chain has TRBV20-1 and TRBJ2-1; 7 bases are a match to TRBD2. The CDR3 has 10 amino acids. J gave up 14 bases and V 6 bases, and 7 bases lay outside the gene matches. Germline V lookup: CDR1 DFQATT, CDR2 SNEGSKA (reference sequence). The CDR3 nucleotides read TGCAGTGCGGCGGGAGTAGAAAAGTTCTTC. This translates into CSAAGVEKFF.

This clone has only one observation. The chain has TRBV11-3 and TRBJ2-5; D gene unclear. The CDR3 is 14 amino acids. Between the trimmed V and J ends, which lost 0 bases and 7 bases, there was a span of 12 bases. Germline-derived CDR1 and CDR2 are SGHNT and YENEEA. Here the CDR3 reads CASSLDGSTATQYF. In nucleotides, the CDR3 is TGTGCCAGCAGCTTAGATGGTAGCACGGCGACCCAGTACTTC.

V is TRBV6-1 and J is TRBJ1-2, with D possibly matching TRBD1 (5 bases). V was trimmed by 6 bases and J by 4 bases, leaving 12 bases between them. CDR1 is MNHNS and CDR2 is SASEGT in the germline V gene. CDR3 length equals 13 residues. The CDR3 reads CASSIPRGYGYTF. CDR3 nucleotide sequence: TGTGCCAGCAGCATCCCAAGGGGCTATGGCTACACCTTC.

As DNA, the CDR3 is TGTGCCAGTAGGGTAGGACAGGGCAGCACTAATGAAAAACTGTTTTTT. The encoded protein is CASRVGQGSTNEKLFF. The J gene is TRBJ1-4, the V gene TRBV19; 8 bases are shared with TRBD1. The CDR3 length is 16 residues. The germline V gene encodes CDR1 LNHDA and CDR2 SQIVND (reference sequence). V shed 6 bases, J shed 2 bases, and the junction held 8 bases outside the gene matches.